This TCR beta chain was sequenced in a study of technical replicates of blood from several donors. Here immunoSEQ multiplex PCR was the method, and the copy in TCRdb shows in-frame clones only, minus some. This table holds 65,000 to 85,000 clones, approximately 96% found once. After removal of 5 bases from V and 3 bases from J, the junction contained 3 bases not matched to a gene. The CDR3 is 13 residues long. Per germline, CDR1 GTSNPN and CDR2 SVGIG (reference sequence). Sequencing input: T cells isolated from PBMCs. The clonotype originates from a human donor in good health. This chain joins TRBV30 and TRBJ1-5, with 8 bases that match TRBD1. The CDR3 DNA reads as TGTGCCTGGGGACAGGGCCACAATCAGCCCCAGCATTTT. This translates into CAWGQGHNQPQHF.